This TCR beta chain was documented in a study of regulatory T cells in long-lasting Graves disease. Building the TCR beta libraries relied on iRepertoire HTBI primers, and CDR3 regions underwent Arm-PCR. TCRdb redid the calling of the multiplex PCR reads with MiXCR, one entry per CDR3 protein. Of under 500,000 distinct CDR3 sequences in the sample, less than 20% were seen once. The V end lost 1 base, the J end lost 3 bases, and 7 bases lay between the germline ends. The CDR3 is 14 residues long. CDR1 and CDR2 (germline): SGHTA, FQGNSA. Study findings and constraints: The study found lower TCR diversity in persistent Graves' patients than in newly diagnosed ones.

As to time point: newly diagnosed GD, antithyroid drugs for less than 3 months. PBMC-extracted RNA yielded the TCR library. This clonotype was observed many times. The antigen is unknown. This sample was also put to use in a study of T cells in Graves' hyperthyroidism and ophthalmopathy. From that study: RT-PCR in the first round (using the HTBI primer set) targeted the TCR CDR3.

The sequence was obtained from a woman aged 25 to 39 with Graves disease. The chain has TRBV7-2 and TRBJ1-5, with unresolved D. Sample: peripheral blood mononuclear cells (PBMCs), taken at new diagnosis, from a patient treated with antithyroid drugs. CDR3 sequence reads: CASSLVRDNQPQHF. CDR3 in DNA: TGTGCCAGCAGCTTAGTTAGGGACAATCAGCCCCAGCATTTT.